The rows below give T cell receptor beta chains drawn from one sample of a study of T cell responses to AZD1222 COVID-19 vaccine. The repertoire was sequenced with immunoSEQ multiplex PCR; TCRdb's copy has only in-frame clones and lacks some. The sample consists of about 120,000 clones, 70% to 90% of them appearing once. Sample: peripheral blood, taken on day 0 of AZD1222 vaccination. The receptors here all came from an adult in good health. Both conserved end residues are part of each CDR3. The D gene is left open where the match is weak. Only part of the rows carry a size: once, few, many, or a class if the clone is expanded.

TRBV30	NA	TRBJ1-6	13	NA	TGTGCCTGGAGTGGACAGTTAAATTCACCCCTCCACTTT	CAWSGQLNSPLHF
TRBV6-5	NA	TRBJ2-7	11	TRBD1	TGTGCCAGCAGTCTAGCCGGGACAGCCTTTTTC	CASSLAGTAFF
TRBV30	NA	TRBJ1-1	13	NA	TGTGCCTGGGGGGCGTGGGTGAACACTGAAGCTTTCTTT	CAWGAWVNTEAFF
TRBV6-2/TRBV6-3	NA	TRBJ1-1	12	NA	TGTGCCAGCAGTTTTTGGACCGGGCGAGCTTTCTTT	CASSFWTGRAFF
TRBV7-6	medium-sized	TRBJ1-1	14	NA	TGTGCCAGCAGCCCAGAGGCGGTGAACACTGAAGCTTTCTTT	CASSPEAVNTEAFF
TRBV5-4	NA	TRBJ2-7	15	TRBD1	TGTGCCAGCAGCAGGAAGGGACAGGGGGCGTACGAGCAGTACTTC	CASSRKGQGAYEQYF
TRBV12-3/TRBV12-4	NA	TRBJ1-2	13	NA	TGTGCCAGCAGCCTCGTGGGATTCTCTGGCTACACCTTC	CASSLVGFSGYTF
TRBV4-1	NA	TRBJ1-2	12	NA	TGCGCCAGCAGCCAAGATTTTCGAGGCTACACCTTC	CASSQDFRGYTF
TRBV5-5	NA	TRBJ2-5	15	NA	TGTGCCAGCAGCTTGGGGAGGACAGTTCCAGAGACCCAGTACTTC	CASSLGRTVPETQYF
TRBV30	NA	TRBJ2-7	21	TRBD1	TGTGCCTTTTCATCCGGGACAGGAGGTTCGGGGAGGTTGACCGGAACCTACGAGCAGTACTTC	CAFSSGTGGSGRLTGTYEQYF
TRBV20-1	NA	TRBJ2-3	11	NA	TGCAGTGCTACGGTCACAGATACGCAGTATTTT	CSATVTDTQYF
TRBV19	once	TRBJ1-1	14	NA	TGTGCCAGTAGTATAGATATTTTTCCGAGTGAAGCTTTCTTT	CASSIDIFPSEAFF
TRBV7-3	NA	TRBJ1-5	13	TRBD1	TGTGCCAGCAGCGTCACAGGGGATCAGCCCCAGCATTTT	CASSVTGDQPQHF
TRBV5-4	once	TRBJ1-4	15	NA	TGTGCCAGCAGCGCGTTACAGGGATCTAATGAAAAACTGTTTTTT	CASSALQGSNEKLFF
TRBV28	NA	TRBJ1-2	15	NA	TGTGCCAGCAGTATAGGGGAACAGGGCATTTATGGCTACACCTTC	CASSIGEQGIYGYTF
TRBV20-1	NA	TRBJ2-1	11	NA	TGCAGTGCAGATTGGAGTCATGAGCAGTTCTTC	CSADWSHEQFF
TRBV29-1	NA	TRBJ1-1	12	NA	TGCAGCGCAGCAGGGTGGAACACTGAAGCTTTCTTT	CSAAGWNTEAFF
TRBV5-8	NA	TRBJ2-5	14	NA	TGTGCCAGCAGCTTTCCCGGGATCCAAGAGACCCAGTACTTC	CASSFPGIQETQYF
TRBV7-2	once	TRBJ2-3	16	TRBD2	TGTGCCAGCAGCTTAGAACTAGCGGGAGGGGTGGATACGCAGTATTTT	CASSLELAGGVDTQYF
TRBV28	NA	TRBJ1-2	15	TRBD1	TGTGCCAGCAGTTTATTTACAGGGGGCCCCTCTGGCTACACCTTC	CASSLFTGGPSGYTF
TRBV19	NA	TRBJ1-5	15	NA	TGTGCCAGTAGTGCCGGACGGGGCACCAATCAGCCCCAGCATTTT	CASSAGRGTNQPQHF
TRBV6-5	NA	TRBJ1-5	13	NA	TGTGCCAGCAGTTACATGGGGAATCAGCCCCAGCATTTT	CASSYMGNQPQHF
TRBV28	NA	TRBJ1-2	13	NA	TGTGCCAGCAGTCTAGGCTCGGCGCGAGGCTACACCTTC	CASSLGSARGYTF
TRBV27	NA	TRBJ1-3	12	NA	TGTGCCAGCAAAGGCTTTGGAAACACCATATATTTT	CASKGFGNTIYF
TRBV28	NA	TRBJ2-4	16	NA	TGTGCCAGCAGCGAGGGGGGGAGTCGAGCCAAAAACATTCAGTACTTC	CASSEGGSRAKNIQYF
TRBV3-1/TRBV3-2	NA	TRBJ1-1	15	NA	TGTGCCAGCAGCCAAGTGTCCGGCGGGGGGACTGAAGCTTTCTTT	CASSQVSGGGTEAFF
TRBV7-8	NA	TRBJ1-4	14	NA	TGTGCCAGCAGCTTGAGGGCCCAGGGTGAAAAACTGTTTTTT	CASSLRAQGEKLFF
TRBV18	NA	TRBJ1-1	15	NA	TGTGCCAGCTCACCACAGGGTAGACTGGACACTGAAGCTTTCTTT	CASSPQGRLDTEAFF
TRBV19	NA	TRBJ1-5	18	NA	TGTGCCAGTAGTATAGAACTTCCATCGGTGTTAAGCAATCAGCCCCAGCATTTT	CASSIELPSVLSNQPQHF
TRBV6-5	NA	TRBJ2-4	14	NA	TGTGCCAGCAGGACCTTTGGGGCGGGCAACATTCAGTACTTC	CASRTFGAGNIQYF
TRBV4-3	few	TRBJ1-2	15	NA	TGCGCCAGCAGCCCGACAACCCGGGCGCTCTATGGCTACACCTTC	CASSPTTRALYGYTF
TRBV3-1/TRBV3-2	NA	TRBJ2-1	17	TRBD2	TGTGCCAGCAGCCAATCTACGACTAGCGGGACATACAATGAGCAGTTCTTC	CASSQSTTSGTYNEQFF
TRBV6-5	NA	TRBJ2-7	11	TRBD1	TGTGCCATACCACAGGGGAACGAGCAGTACTTC	CAIPQGNEQYF
TRBV30	NA	TRBJ1-1	12	NA	TGTGCCTGGAGTCCTACCTCCAATGAAGCTTTCTTT	CAWSPTSNEAFF
TRBV7-2	NA	TRBJ1-2	13	TRBD1	TGTGCCAGCAGCTCGGCCGGGACAGGGTGGTACACCTTC	CASSSAGTGWYTF
TRBV27	NA	TRBJ2-7	15	TRBD1	TGTGCCAGCAGTTTATCCTCCGGGACAGGGTCAAAGCAGTACTTC	CASSLSSGTGSKQYF
TRBV24-1	NA	TRBJ2-1	16	TRBD1	TGTGCCACCAGTGATTTCCGGGACAGGTATTACAATGAGCAGTTCTTC	CATSDFRDRYYNEQFF
TRBV10-1	NA	TRBJ2-1	18	TRBD2	TGCGCCAGCAAATTTTTGGGGCTAGCGGGAGGGCCTTGGAATGAGCAGTTCTTC	CASKFLGLAGGPWNEQFF